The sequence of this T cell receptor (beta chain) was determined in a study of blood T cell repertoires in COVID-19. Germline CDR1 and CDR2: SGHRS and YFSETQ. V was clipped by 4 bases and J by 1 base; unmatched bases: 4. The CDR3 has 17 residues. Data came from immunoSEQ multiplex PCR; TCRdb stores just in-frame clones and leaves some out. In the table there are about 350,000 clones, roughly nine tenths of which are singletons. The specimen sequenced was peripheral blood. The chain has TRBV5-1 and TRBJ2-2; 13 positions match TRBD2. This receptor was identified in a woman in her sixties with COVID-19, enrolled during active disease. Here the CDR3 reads CASSTGLAGVNTGELFF. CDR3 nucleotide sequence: TGCGCCAGCAGCACCGGACTAGCGGGGGTGAACACCGGGGAGCTGTTTTTT.